The clone carrying this T cell receptor beta chain was observed many times. This entry is derived from a study of blood T cells in healthy people across ages. Each donor's blood draw was 7.5 to 10 milliliters of peripheral blood. The study isolated at least 6.5 million PBMCs from each sample. This CDR3 has 15 residues. Trimming cost V 5 bases and J 5 bases; bases outside gene matches: 3. Per germline, CDR1 ENHRY and CDR2 SYGVKD. Through a sample-barcoded 5' primer and a J-beta primer mix, a second PCR was run for roughly 6 to 11 cycles. TCRdb re-derived calls from the 5' RACE reads in MiXCR, one entry per CDR3 protein. The sample consists of approximately 700,000 distinct CDR3 sequences, roughly 32% of them appearing once.

What was sequenced was blood. The receptor was derived from an elderly woman in good health. The gene calls are TRBV10-3 and TRBJ2-1, with 13 bases identical to TRBD2. This chain's CDR3 is CAISSGTSGNNEQFF. CDR3 nucleotide sequence: TGTGCCATCAGTTCCGGGACTAGCGGGAACAATGAGCAGTTCTTC.